One sample yielded the 9 T cell receptor beta chains listed below, sequenced in a study of Tregs in tolerant kidney transplant recipients. The protocol was immunoSEQ multiplex PCR, while the TCRdb copy is restricted to in-frame clones and leaves out a portion. The sample has fewer than 150,000 clones; 92% are singletons. What was sequenced was CD4+ T cells from blood. The receptor source for this set is a human donor in good health.

The chain joins TRBV28 to TRBJ1-1, with TRBD1 matching over 9 bases. The V gene end was trimmed by 10 bases and the J gene end by 5 bases; junction bases not matched to a gene: 14. CDR1 is MDHEN, CDR2 SYDVKM, per germline. The CDR3 length is 15 residues. The CDR3 loop reads CATTGSGTGFTEAFF. CDR3 in DNA: TGTGCCACAACCGGATCCGGGACAGGGTTTACTGAAGCTTTCTTT.

The chain has TRBV20-1 and TRBJ2-7; D is uncertain. Germline V lookup: CDR1 DFQATT, CDR2 SNEGSKA (reference sequence). Trimming left V 3 bases short and J 8 bases short, with 8 bases between. CDR3 length equals 10 residues. CDR3 in DNA: TGCAGTGCTAGTCTCGGCCAGCAGTACTTC. Its protein product is CSASLGQQYF.

Details on this clone: Other DNA sequences in this sample translate to the same CDR3. This sequence joins TRBV5-1 and TRBJ2-3; 9 positions match TRBD2. V trimming: 0 bases; J trimming: 2 bases; junction bases outside the gene matches: 4. This CDR3 is 16 amino acids long. CDR1 and CDR2 from the germline V gene are SGHRS and YFSETQ. The CDR3 DNA reads TGCGCCAGCAGCTTGGGTCTAGCGGGAAACACAGATACGCAGTATTTT. Translation: CASSLGLAGNTDTQYF.

This chain's CDR3 is CASSLRPAGSSGLAGGGEQFF. CDR3 coding DNA: TGCGCCAGCAGCTTGCGTCCTGCAGGGAGCTCGGGACTAGCGGGAGGTGGCGAGCAGTTCTTC. This sequence joins TRBV5-1 and TRBJ2-1, with 15 positions matching TRBD2. The CDR3 has 21 amino acids. CDR1 is SGHRS and CDR2 is YFSETQ in the germline V gene. Trimming took 1 base from V and 10 from J; bases not matched to a gene: 21.

The gene calls are TRBV25-1 and TRBJ2-3, with D hard to call. Deletions cut 5 bases from V and 0 bases from J, with 9 bases between. Germline V gene data show CDR1 as MGHDK and CDR2 as SYGVNS. CDR3 length: 14 residues. CDR3 sequence: CASSPGLSTDTQYF. CDR3 bases: TGTGCCAGCAGTCCCGGTTTAAGCACAGATACGCAGTATTTT.

The V and J genes are TRBV19 and TRBJ2-1, with TRBD2 matching 11 bases. The J segment lost 7 bases and the V segment lost 6 bases, leaving 8 bases of the junction unmatched. The CDR3 has 15 residues. Germline V gene data show CDR1 as LNHDA and CDR2 as SQIVND (reference sequence). The CDR3 region has the DNA TGTGCCAGTAGCAACATAGCGGGGGGGCGGAATGAGCAGTTCTTC. This codes for CASSNIAGGRNEQFF.

The chain joins TRBV9 to TRBJ1-5; TRBD1 agrees at 12 bases. V lost 3 bases to trimming and J lost 6 bases; unmatched junction nucleotides: 4. The CDR3 is 15 residues long. Germline V gene sequence: CDR1 SGDLS, CDR2 YYNGEE. The CDR3 DNA sequence: TGTGCCAGCAGCGGGGGACAGGGGGCAGGTCAGCCCCAGCATTTT. It translates to CASSGGQGAGQPQHF.

This chain uses TRBV5-1 with TRBJ1-1, with TRBD1 matching over 8 bases. In germline, CDR1 is SGHRS, CDR2 YFSETQ. CDR3 size: 15 residues. J lost 5 bases, V lost 1 base, and 7 bases had no gene match. The CDR3, as DNA: TGCGCCAGCAGCTTGACAGGGGGGGTATGGACTGAAGCTTTCTTT. Amino acid sequence: CASSLTGGVWTEAFF.

V gene TRBV19 combines with J gene TRBJ1-4; no definite D call. CDR1 LNHDA and CDR2 SQIVND come from the germline V gene (reference sequence). The V and J ends lost 5 bases and 10 bases respectively, with 11 bases between them. This CDR3 spans 12 amino acids. The CDR3: CASSVEVGKLFF. CDR3 DNA: TGTGCCAGTAGTGTCGAGGTGGGAAAACTGTTTTTT.